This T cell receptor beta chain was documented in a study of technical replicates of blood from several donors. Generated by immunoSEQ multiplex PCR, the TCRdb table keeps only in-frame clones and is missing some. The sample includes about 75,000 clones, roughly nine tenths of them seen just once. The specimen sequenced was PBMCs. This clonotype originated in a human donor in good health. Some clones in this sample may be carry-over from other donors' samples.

The chain's CDR3 is CASTGQGPSFGEKLFF. CDR3 bases: TGTGCCAGTACCGGACAGGGGCCCTCTTTTGGTGAAAAACTGTTTTTT. The rearrangement links TRBV19 to TRBJ1-4; 9 bases fit TRBD1. Germline loops: CDR1 LNHDA, CDR2 SQIVND (reference sequence). V dropped 7 bases and J dropped 7; count of bases not matched to a gene: 13. The CDR3 consists of 16 residues.